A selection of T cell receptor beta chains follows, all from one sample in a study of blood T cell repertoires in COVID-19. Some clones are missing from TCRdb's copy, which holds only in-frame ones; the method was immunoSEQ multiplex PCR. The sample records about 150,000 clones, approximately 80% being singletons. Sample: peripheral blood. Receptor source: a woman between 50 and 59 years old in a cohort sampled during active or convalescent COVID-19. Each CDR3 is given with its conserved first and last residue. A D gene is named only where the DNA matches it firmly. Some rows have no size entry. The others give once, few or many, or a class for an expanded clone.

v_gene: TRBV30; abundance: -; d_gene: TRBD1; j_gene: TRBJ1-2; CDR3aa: CAWSRGGTANYGYTF; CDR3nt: TGTGCCTGGAGTCGAGGAGGGACAGCCAACTATGGCTACACCTTC
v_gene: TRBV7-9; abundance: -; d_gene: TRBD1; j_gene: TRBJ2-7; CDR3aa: CASSPRDRGHYEQYF; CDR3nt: TGTGCCAGCAGCCCAAGGGACAGGGGACACTACGAGCAGTACTTC
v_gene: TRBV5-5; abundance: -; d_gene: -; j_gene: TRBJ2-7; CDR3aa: CASTLDSRAAAYEQYF; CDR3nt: TGTGCCAGCACCCTGGACTCCCGGGCTGCAGCCTACGAGCAGTACTTC
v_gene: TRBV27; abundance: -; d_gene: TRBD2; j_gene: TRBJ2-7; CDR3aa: CASSFHWTSGGLNYEQYF; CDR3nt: TGTGCCAGCAGTTTTCATTGGACTAGCGGGGGGCTCAACTACGAGCAGTACTTC
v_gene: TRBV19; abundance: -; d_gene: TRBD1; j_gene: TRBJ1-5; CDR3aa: CASKPDRGGYQPQHF; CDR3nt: TGTGCCAGTAAACCGGACAGGGGTGGATATCAGCCCCAGCATTTT
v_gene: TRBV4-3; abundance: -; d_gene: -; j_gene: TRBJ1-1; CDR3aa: CASSQTGNTEAFF; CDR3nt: TGCGCCAGCAGCCAAACAGGTAACACTGAAGCTTTCTTT
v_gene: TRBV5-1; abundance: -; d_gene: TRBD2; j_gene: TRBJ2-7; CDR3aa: CASSYAGGPLDEQYF; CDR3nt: TGCGCCAGCAGCTATGCGGGGGGGCCTCTGGACGAGCAGTACTTC
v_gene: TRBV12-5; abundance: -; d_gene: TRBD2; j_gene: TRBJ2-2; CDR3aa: CASGPSVAGAGELFF; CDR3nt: TGTGCTAGTGGCCCTTCCGTGGCGGGGGCCGGGGAGCTGTTTTTT
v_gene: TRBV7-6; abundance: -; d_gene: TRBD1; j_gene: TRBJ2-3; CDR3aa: CASSFRAQGSTDTQYF; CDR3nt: TGTGCCAGCAGCTTTAGGGCACAGGGGAGCACAGATACGCAGTATTTT
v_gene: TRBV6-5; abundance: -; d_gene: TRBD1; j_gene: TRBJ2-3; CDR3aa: CASSWTGPTDTQYF; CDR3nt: TGTGCCAGCAGTTGGACAGGGCCCACAGATACGCAGTATTTT
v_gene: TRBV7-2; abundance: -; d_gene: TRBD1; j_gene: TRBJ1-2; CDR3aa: CASSLSPGQIYYGYTF; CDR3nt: TGTGCCAGCAGCTTATCCCCGGGACAGATTTATTATGGCTACACCTTC
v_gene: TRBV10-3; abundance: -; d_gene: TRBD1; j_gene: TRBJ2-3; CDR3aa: CAIRGKARDSLGLTQYF; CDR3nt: TGTGCCATCAGGGGAAAAGCCCGGGACAGTCTTGGTTTGACGCAGTATTTT
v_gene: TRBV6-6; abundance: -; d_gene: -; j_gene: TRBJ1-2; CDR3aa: CASSWNRRNYGYTF; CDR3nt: TGTGCCAGCAGTTGGAACAGGCGAAACTATGGCTACACCTTC
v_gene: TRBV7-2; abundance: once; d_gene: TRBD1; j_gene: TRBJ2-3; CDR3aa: CASSGTRDRGRDTQYF; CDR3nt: TGTGCCAGCAGCGGCACCCGGGACAGGGGGCGAGATACGCAGTATTTT
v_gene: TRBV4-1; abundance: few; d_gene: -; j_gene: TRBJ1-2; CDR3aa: CASSRVVPGNYGYTF; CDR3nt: TGCGCCAGCAGCCGAGTCGTCCCGGGGAACTATGGCTACACCTTC
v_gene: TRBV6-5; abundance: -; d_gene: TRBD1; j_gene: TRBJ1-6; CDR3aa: CASSYRQGDSPLHF; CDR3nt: TGTGCCAGCAGTTATCGGCAGGGGGATTCACCCCTCCACTTT
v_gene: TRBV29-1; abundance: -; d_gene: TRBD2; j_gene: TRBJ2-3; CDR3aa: CSVEGASGAPDTQYF; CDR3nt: TGCAGCGTTGAAGGGGCTAGCGGGGCCCCCGATACGCAGTATTTT
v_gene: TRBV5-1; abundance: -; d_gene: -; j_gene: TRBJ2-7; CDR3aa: CASSLKGVLAYEQYF; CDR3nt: TGCGCCAGCAGCTTGAAGGGGGTGCTTGCCTACGAGCAGTACTTC
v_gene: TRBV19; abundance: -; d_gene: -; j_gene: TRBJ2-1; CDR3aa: CASSPRTASYNEQFF; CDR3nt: TGTGCCAGTAGTCCCCGGACAGCCTCCTACAATGAGCAGTTCTTC
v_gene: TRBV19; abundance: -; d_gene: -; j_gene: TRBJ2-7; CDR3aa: CASSIEGRVDEQYF; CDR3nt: TGTGCCAGTAGTATAGAAGGGCGGGTGGACGAGCAGTACTTC
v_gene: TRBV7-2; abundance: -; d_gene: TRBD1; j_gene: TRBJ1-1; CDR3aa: CASSLTGGITEAFF; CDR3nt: TGTGCCAGCAGCTTAACAGGGGGCATTACTGAAGCTTTCTTT
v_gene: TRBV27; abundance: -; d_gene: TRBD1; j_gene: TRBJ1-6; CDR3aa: CASGTGTGGSMYSPLHF; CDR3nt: TGTGCCAGCGGGACCGGGACAGGAGGGTCTATGTATTCACCCCTCCACTTT